Presented here are 4 T cell receptor beta chains from one specimen sequenced in a study of T cell changes during pregnancy in multiple sclerosis. Libraries were prepared by immunoSEQ multiplex PCR; TCRdb keeps only in-frame clonotypes and omits some of them. The data show about 87,000 clones, with 80% to 95% seen just once and 1.3% to 1.5% held by the top ten. Sequencing used peripheral blood, obtained in the third trimester of pregnancy. The receptor set was obtained from a female donor in good health, enrolled as a control in a pregnancy study.

V is TRBV7-9 and J is TRBJ2-7, with 8 bases lining up with TRBD2. This CDR3 is built from 17 residues. Germline-derived CDR1 and CDR2 are SEHNR and FQNEAQ (reference sequence). The V segment lost 0 bases and the J segment 3 bases; nucleotides outside the gene matches: 10. CDR3 amino acids: CASSLAGGGTLFYEQYF. The CDR3, as DNA: TGTGCCAGCAGCTTAGCGGGCGGGGGGACTTTGTTCTACGAGCAGTACTTC.

The chain has TRBV10-3 and TRBJ2-1; tentatively, D is TRBD2 (5 bases). The germline V gene has CDR1 ENHRY and CDR2 SYGVKD. Trimming removed 6 bases at V and 4 bases at J, with 13 bases between. This CDR3 comprises 14 residues. CDR3 loop: CAIRDGAAYNEQFF. CDR3 bases: TGTGCCATCAGAGACGGAGCGGCATACAATGAGCAGTTCTTC.

This clone showed up just once. The chain employs TRBV5-8 and TRBJ2-4, with a weak D call TRBD2 (5 bases). The V gene's germline CDR1 is SGHTS and CDR2 YDEGEE. V shed 6 bases and J shed 1 base, with 11 bases lying between them. The CDR3 spans 14 residues. The DNA of the CDR3 is TGTGCCAGCAATGCCAGGAGGGCCAAAAACATTCAGTACTTC. It yields the protein CASNARRAKNIQYF.

This clone was detected a few times. CDR3 sequence reads: CSVEVSDTEAFF. CDR3 nucleotides: TGCAGCGTTGAAGTGTCGGACACTGAAGCTTTCTTT. This chain connects TRBV29-1 to TRBJ1-1, with D hard to call. Trimming stripped 1 base from V and 3 bases from J, with 6 bases between. This CDR3 is built from 12 residues. CDR1 and CDR2 (germline): SQVTM, ANQGSEA.